The source of this T cell receptor (beta chain) is a study of T cells in localized non-small cell lung cancer (dated by TCRdb to the early 2020s). About the full investigation: Comparing tumors with uninvolved tumor-adjacent lungs, the study looked at the T cell repertoires of over 200 patients with early-stage NSCLC. NSCLC patients had a mean age of roughly 66 years, and around 140 were male and about 98 female. All 250 or so NSCLC patients in the cohort were treatment-naive and had localized lung tumors that were resected.

What the work shows at the level of the full study, not this receptor alone: Of the top 100 tumor clones, a median of roughly 56 were detected in paired uninvolved adjacent lung; under 35 were also among that lung's top 100. Uninvolved tumor-adjacent lung showed the highest T cell clonality, higher than tumor, which suggests more focused antigenic responses in the uninvolved tumor-adjacent lung. Higher blood T cell density associated with longer overall survival, while higher adjacent-lung clonality associated with shorter survival. Because the study design was exploratory, TCR variables were selected using unadjusted p-values without false-discovery rate correction. Because multi-region tumor sequencing was not done, intratumor heterogeneity could not be ruled out.

Uninvolved adjacent lung was obtained at least 2 cm from the tumor margin, and the absence of atypia was confirmed by two independent pathologists. At diagnosis, tumor, uninvolved tumor-adjacent lung and peripheral blood were collected and then preserved as a mix of FFPE and fresh-frozen material. The immunoSEQ Assay was used to sequence TCR beta CDR3 regions from DNA. For the original study's pipeline: T cell density was computed as TCR beta template counts normalized to usable DNA estimated by amplifying housekeeping genes. Richness was estimated with the preseqR package, extrapolating to 400,000 templates for PBMC samples and 120,000 templates for tissue samples. Clonality was defined as one minus Pielou's evenness. To identify tissue-enriched TCRs, differential abundance testing was run on productive amino-acid clonotypes with a minimum total count of 5 and an alpha of 0.1. The Jaccard Index and the Morisita Overlap Index were used to measure how much the repertoires overlapped between compartments. GLIPH grouped TCR beta CDR3s together with public tetramer-defined viral CDR3s, and a viral motif had to include at least three viral sequences and also show V-gene enrichment. Here the immuneACCESS table is served through TCRdb, limited to in-frame sequences with V and J called. Missing clones are a known gap in these copies; in checked studies unresolved V genes cover under half, and the rest lacks a known reason. V and J calls plus clone size are reproduced from that table; the DNA served to infer D and trimming. The sample includes some 1,200 clones, with roughly 30% observed a single time. Clones ranked in the top ten supply roughly 10% of the sample.

The junction carries 14 bases between V and J, which are trimmed by 4 bases and 8 bases respectively. The CDR1 and CDR2 encoded by the germline V gene (reference sequence) are GTSNPN and SVGIG. Reading from cysteine to phenylalanine, the CDR3 counts 13 amino acids. Only the CDR3 DNA is retained, 39 bases long and in frame from the first base. Turning to this clone: The antigen it recognizes is unknown. No much larger clone is present one base from it, and per-base qualities are unavailable.

The specimen was normal lung tissue next to the tumor, collected before any cancer treatment. This receptor was identified in an older male donor with stage I squamous cell lung carcinoma. Recombination connected TRBV30 to TRBJ2-2; a weak D assignment points to TRBD2 (5 bases agree). The bases read TGTGCCTGGAACGAACTAGGCGGTGGGGAGCTGTTTTTT. Its protein reads: CAWNELGGGELFF.